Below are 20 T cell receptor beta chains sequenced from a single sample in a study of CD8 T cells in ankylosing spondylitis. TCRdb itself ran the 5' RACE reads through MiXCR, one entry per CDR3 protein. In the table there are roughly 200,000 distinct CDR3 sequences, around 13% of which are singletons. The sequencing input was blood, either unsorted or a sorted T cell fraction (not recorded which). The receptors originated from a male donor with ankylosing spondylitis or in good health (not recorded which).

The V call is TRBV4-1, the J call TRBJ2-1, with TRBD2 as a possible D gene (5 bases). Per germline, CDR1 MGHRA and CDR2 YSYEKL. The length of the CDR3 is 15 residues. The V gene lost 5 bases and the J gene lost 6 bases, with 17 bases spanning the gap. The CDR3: CASSFEGLLVNEQFF. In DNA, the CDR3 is TGCGCCAGCAGCTTTGAGGGCCTCTTAGTCAATGAGCAGTTCTTC.

CDR3 nucleotide sequence: TGCGCCAGCAGCCAGCCGGGACAGGGGGCCTACGAGCAGTACTTC. It codes for CASSQPGQGAYEQYF. This chain links TRBV4-1 with TRBJ2-7; 11 nucleotides agree with TRBD1. Unmatched junction bases numbered 3, after V lost 3 bases and J lost 2 bases. CDR1 is MGHRA, CDR2 YSYEKL, per germline. The CDR3 totals 15 residues.

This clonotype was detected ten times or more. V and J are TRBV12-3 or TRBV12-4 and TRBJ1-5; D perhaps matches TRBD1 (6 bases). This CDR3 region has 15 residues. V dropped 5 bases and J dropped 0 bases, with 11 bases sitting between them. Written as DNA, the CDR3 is TGTGCCAGCAGTCTTACAGGGTATAGCAATCAGCCCCAGCATTTT. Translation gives CASSLTGYSNQPQHF.

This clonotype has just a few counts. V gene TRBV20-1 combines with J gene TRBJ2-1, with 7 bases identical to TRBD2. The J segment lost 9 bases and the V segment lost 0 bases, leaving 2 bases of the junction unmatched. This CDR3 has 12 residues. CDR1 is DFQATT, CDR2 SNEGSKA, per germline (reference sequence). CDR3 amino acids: CSAREGRVEQFF. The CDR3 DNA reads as TGCAGTGCTAGAGAGGGGAGGGTTGAGCAGTTCTTC.

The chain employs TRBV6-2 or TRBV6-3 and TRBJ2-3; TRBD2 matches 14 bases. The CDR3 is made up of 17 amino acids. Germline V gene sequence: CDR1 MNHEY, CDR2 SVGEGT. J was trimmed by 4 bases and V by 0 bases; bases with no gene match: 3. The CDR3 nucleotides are TGTGCCAGCAGTTACTCGACTAGCGGGGGGGTAGCAGATACGCAGTATTTT. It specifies CASSYSTSGGVADTQYF.

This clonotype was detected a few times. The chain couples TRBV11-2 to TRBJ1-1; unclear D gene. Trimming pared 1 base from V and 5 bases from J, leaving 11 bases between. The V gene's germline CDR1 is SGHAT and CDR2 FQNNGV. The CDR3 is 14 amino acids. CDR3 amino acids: CASSLGASLTEAFF. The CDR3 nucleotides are TGTGCCAGCAGCTTAGGGGCAAGTTTGACTGAAGCTTTCTTT.

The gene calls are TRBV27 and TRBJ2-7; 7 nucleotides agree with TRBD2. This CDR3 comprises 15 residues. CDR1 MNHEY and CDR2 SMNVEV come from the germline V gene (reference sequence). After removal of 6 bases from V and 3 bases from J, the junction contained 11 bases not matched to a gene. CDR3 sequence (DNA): TGTGCCAGCAGCCCCTTTGGGGGAGGGAACTACGAGCAGTACTTC. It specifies CASSPFGGGNYEQYF.

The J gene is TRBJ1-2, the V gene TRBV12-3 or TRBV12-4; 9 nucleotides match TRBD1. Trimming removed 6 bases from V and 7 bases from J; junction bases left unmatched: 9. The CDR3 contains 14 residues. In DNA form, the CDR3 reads TGTGCCAGCAGCAGACAGGGGGTTCTATTTGGCTACACCTTC. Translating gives CASSRQGVLFGYTF.

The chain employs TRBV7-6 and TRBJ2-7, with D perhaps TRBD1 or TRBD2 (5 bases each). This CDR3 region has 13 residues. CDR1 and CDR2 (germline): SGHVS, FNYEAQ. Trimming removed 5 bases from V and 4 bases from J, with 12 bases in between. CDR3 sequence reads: CASSASKGYEQYF. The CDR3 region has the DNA TGTGCCAGCAGCGCTAGCAAGGGGTACGAGCAGTACTTC. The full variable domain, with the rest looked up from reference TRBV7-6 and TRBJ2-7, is GAGVSQSPRYKVTKRGQDVALRCDPISGHVSLYWYRQALGQGPEFLTYFNYEAQQDKSGLPNDRFSAERPEGSISTLTIQRTEQRDSAMYRCASSASKGYEQYFGPGTRLTVT.

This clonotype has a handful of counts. In nucleotides, the CDR3 is TGTGCCAGCAGGAAGGGGGCGGGAGGGGAGTACGAGCAGTACTTC. Translation gives CASRKGAGGEYEQYF. The chain uses TRBV11-2 and TRBJ2-7, with 9 nucleotides matching TRBD2. Looked up from germline, CDR1 is SGHAT and CDR2 is FQNNGV. V lost 6 bases, J lost 4 bases, and 10 bases stayed unmatched. The CDR3 covers 15 residues.

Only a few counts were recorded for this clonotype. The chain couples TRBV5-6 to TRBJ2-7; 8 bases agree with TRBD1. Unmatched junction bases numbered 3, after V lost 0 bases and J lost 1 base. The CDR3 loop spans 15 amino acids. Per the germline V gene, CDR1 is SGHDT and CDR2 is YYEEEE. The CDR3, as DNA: TGTGCCAGCAGCTTGGGGAACAGGGGGTCCTACGAGCAGTACTTC. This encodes CASSLGNRGSYEQYF.

CDR3 region: CASSWTSGADTQYF. The CDR3 DNA follows: TGTGCCAGCAGTTGGACTAGCGGCGCAGATACGCAGTATTTT. This chain uses TRBV6-5 with TRBJ2-3; the match to TRBD2 covers 10 bases. J lost 4 bases, V lost 4 bases, and 2 bases had no gene match. The CDR3 totals 14 residues. Germline V CDR1 and CDR2: MNHEY, SVGAGI.

CDR3 in DNA: TGTGCCAGCCGCCCCGGGACTAGCGCAGGGGAGCAGTACTTC. Its protein is CASRPGTSAGEQYF. This chain joins TRBV7-8 and TRBJ2-7; TRBD2 agrees at 10 bases. With 8 bases clipped from V and 7 bases from J, the junction kept 11 bases outside the gene matches. The CDR3 extends over 14 amino acids. Germline assignment: CDR1 SGHVS and CDR2 FQNEAQ.

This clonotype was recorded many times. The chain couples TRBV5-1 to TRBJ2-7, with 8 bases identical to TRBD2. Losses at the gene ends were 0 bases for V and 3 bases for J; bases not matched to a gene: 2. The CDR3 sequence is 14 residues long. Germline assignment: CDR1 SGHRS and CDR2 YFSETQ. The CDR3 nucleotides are TGCGCCAGCAGCTTGGGGAGCGGGGGCTACGAGCAGTACTTC. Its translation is CASSLGSGGYEQYF.

The CDR3 bases are TGTGCCAGCAGCTTAATAGCGGGAGGAGAAGCAGATACGCAGTATTTT. It codes for CASSLIAGGEADTQYF. The chain combines TRBV5-6 with TRBJ2-3; TRBD2 matches 10 bases. Germline CDR1 and CDR2: SGHDT and YYEEEE. V dropped 2 bases and J dropped 4; count of bases not matched to a gene: 7. This CDR3 is built from 16 residues. The full variable domain, in which reference TRBV5-6 and TRBJ2-3 provide the parts outside the CDR3, is DAGVTQSPTHLIKTRGQQVTLRCSPKSGHDTVSWYQQALGQGPQFIFQYYEEEERQRGNFPDRFSGHQFPNYSSELNVNALLLGDSALYLCASSLIAGGEADTQYFGPGTRLTVL.

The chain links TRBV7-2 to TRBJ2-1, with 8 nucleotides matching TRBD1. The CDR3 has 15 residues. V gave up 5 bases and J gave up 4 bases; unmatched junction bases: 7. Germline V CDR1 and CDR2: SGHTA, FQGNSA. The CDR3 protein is CASSPPDRVYNEQFF. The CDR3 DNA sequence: TGTGCCAGCAGCCCCCCGGACAGGGTGTACAATGAGCAGTTCTTC.

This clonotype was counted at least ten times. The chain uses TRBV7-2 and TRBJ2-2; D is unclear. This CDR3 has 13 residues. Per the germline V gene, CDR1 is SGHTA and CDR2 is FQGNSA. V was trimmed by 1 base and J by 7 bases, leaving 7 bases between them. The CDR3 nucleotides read TGTGCCAGCAGCTTAGTGTCAGTCGGGGAGCTGTTTTTT. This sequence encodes CASSLVSVGELFF.

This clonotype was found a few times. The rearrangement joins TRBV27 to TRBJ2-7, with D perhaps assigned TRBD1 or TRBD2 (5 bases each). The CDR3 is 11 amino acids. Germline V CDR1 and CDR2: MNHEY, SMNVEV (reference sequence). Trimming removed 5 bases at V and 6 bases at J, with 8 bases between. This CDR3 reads CASSRGPEQYF. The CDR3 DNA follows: TGTGCCAGCAGTAGGGGACCCGAGCAGTACTTC.

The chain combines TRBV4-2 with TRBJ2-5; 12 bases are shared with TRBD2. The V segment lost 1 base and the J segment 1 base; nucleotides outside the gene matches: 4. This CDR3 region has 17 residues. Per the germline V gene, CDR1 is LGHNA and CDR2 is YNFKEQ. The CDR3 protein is CASSQVLAGGTQETQYF. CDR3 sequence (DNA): TGTGCCAGCAGCCAAGTTCTAGCGGGGGGGACCCAAGAGACCCAGTACTTC.

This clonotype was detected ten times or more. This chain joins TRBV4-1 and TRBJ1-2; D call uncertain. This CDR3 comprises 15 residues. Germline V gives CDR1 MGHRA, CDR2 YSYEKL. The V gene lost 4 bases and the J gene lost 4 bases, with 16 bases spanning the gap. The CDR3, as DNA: TGCGCCAGCAGCCCGGACGCAGCCCTTGGCTATGGCTACACCTTC. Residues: CASSPDAALGYGYTF.